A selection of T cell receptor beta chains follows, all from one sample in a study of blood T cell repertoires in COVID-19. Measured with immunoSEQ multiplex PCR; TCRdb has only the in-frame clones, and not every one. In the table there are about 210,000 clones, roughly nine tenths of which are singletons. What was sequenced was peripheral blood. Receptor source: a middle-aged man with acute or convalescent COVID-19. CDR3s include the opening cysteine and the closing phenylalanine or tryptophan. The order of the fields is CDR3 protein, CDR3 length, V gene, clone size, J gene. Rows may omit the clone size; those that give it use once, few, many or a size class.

cdr3_aa: CASSASGTGMYGYTF
cdr3_length: 15
v_call: TRBV13
clone_size: -
j_call: TRBJ1-2

cdr3_aa: CASSTDSHQPQHF
cdr3_length: 13
v_call: TRBV4-1
clone_size: once
j_call: TRBJ1-5

cdr3_aa: CASSLAGWDEQFF
cdr3_length: 13
v_call: TRBV19
clone_size: -
j_call: TRBJ2-1

cdr3_aa: CASSVDRGRNTEAFF
cdr3_length: 15
v_call: TRBV9
clone_size: -
j_call: TRBJ1-1

cdr3_aa: CASSFGDVRSPLHF
cdr3_length: 14
v_call: TRBV7-2
clone_size: few
j_call: TRBJ1-6

cdr3_aa: CASSQGVATVYEQYF
cdr3_length: 15
v_call: TRBV4-3
clone_size: few
j_call: TRBJ2-7

cdr3_aa: CASSSGTGGHYTF
cdr3_length: 13
v_call: TRBV27
clone_size: -
j_call: TRBJ1-2

cdr3_aa: CASSLGPGVHGYTF
cdr3_length: 14
v_call: TRBV7-2
clone_size: -
j_call: TRBJ1-2

cdr3_aa: CASSELGGTDTQYF
cdr3_length: 14
v_call: TRBV6-1
clone_size: -
j_call: TRBJ2-3

cdr3_aa: CARCGGAWGGRGPQHF
cdr3_length: 16
v_call: TRBV28
clone_size: -
j_call: TRBJ1-5

cdr3_aa: CASSWTGGTGELFF
cdr3_length: 14
v_call: TRBV5-1
clone_size: -
j_call: TRBJ2-2

cdr3_aa: CASSLAGLVSEQYF
cdr3_length: 14
v_call: TRBV7-2
clone_size: -
j_call: TRBJ2-7

cdr3_aa: CASRAGTLPNEQFF
cdr3_length: 14
v_call: TRBV27
clone_size: -
j_call: TRBJ2-1

cdr3_aa: CASTPGQGLATIYF
cdr3_length: 14
v_call: TRBV28
clone_size: -
j_call: TRBJ1-3

cdr3_aa: CASSRDRVHYGYTF
cdr3_length: 14
v_call: TRBV28
clone_size: once
j_call: TRBJ1-2

cdr3_aa: CATSRDRGAAETQYF
cdr3_length: 15
v_call: TRBV15
clone_size: -
j_call: TRBJ2-5

cdr3_aa: CASSVTGAGSYEQYF
cdr3_length: 15
v_call: TRBV19
clone_size: -
j_call: TRBJ2-7

cdr3_aa: CASTLLAGGDPEQYF
cdr3_length: 15
v_call: TRBV7-2
clone_size: -
j_call: TRBJ2-7

cdr3_aa: CASSLAQGSGGYTF
cdr3_length: 14
v_call: TRBV5-5
clone_size: few
j_call: TRBJ1-2

cdr3_aa: CASSVLAGTTDTQYF
cdr3_length: 15
v_call: TRBV19
clone_size: -
j_call: TRBJ2-3

cdr3_aa: CATQGLAATDTQYF
cdr3_length: 14
v_call: TRBV19
clone_size: -
j_call: TRBJ2-3

cdr3_aa: CASRNRDRGYEQYF
cdr3_length: 14
v_call: TRBV6-6
clone_size: -
j_call: TRBJ2-7

cdr3_aa: CASSGGTGQETQYF
cdr3_length: 14
v_call: TRBV5-5
clone_size: -
j_call: TRBJ2-5

cdr3_aa: CASSYSVKSNSEAFF
cdr3_length: 15
v_call: TRBV6-5
clone_size: -
j_call: TRBJ1-1

cdr3_aa: CASSLRPDRGYEQYF
cdr3_length: 15
v_call: TRBV27
clone_size: few
j_call: TRBJ2-7

cdr3_aa: CASLGAGGDTQYF
cdr3_length: 13
v_call: TRBV2
clone_size: -
j_call: TRBJ2-3

cdr3_aa: CASSSPRTGGYGYTF
cdr3_length: 15
v_call: TRBV28
clone_size: -
j_call: TRBJ1-2

cdr3_aa: CSVELDRGTYEQYF
cdr3_length: 14
v_call: TRBV29-1
clone_size: -
j_call: TRBJ2-7

cdr3_aa: CASSLAPMTSGYTDTQYF
cdr3_length: 18
v_call: TRBV5-1
clone_size: -
j_call: TRBJ2-3

cdr3_aa: CASSPPSGKEYNEQFF
cdr3_length: 16
v_call: TRBV27
clone_size: -
j_call: TRBJ2-1

cdr3_aa: CASSLGGYNEQFF
cdr3_length: 13
v_call: TRBV5-6
clone_size: -
j_call: TRBJ2-1

cdr3_aa: CASSHQGLAGRGGGELFF
cdr3_length: 18
v_call: TRBV7-2
clone_size: -
j_call: TRBJ2-2

cdr3_aa: CAWTTSSSQPQHF
cdr3_length: 13
v_call: TRBV30
clone_size: -
j_call: TRBJ1-5

cdr3_aa: CASSLSSTETQYF
cdr3_length: 13
v_call: TRBV7-3
clone_size: -
j_call: TRBJ2-5